This record looks at one T cell receptor (beta chain) sequence and its context. The antigen remains unidentified. Here immunoSEQ multiplex PCR was the method, and the copy in TCRdb shows in-frame clones only, minus some. Of roughly 140,000 clones in the sample, roughly nine tenths were seen once. The germline V gene encodes CDR1 LNHDA and CDR2 SQIVND (reference sequence). V gave up 4 bases and J gave up 0 bases; unmatched junction bases: 7. The CDR3 loop spans 16 amino acids. The data derive from a study of cytomegalovirus exposure and HLA in healthy donors. Study-wide context: The approximately 120 validation repertoires, a later analysis reported, used the same platform as the approximately 670 first-cohort repertoires.

Regarding the study as a whole: The tendency of first-cohort TCR clusters to co-occur in the 120 or so validation repertoires emerged from a later analysis.

The chain joins TRBV19 to TRBJ2-3; the match to TRBD2 covers 7 bases. The sequencing input was PBMCs. The TCR sequence derives from a woman aged 18-35 years in good health and CMV-seropositive. The CDR3 DNA is TGTGCCAGTAGTACGTGGGGAGGGAGAAGCACAGATACGCAGTATTTT. Translation gives CASSTWGGRSTDTQYF.